This passage covers 32 T cell receptor beta chains from one sample sequenced in a study of blood T cell repertoires in COVID-19. Libraries were prepared by immunoSEQ multiplex PCR; TCRdb keeps only in-frame clonotypes and omits some of them. The table shows tens of thousands of clones, with 85% to 95% occurring only once. Input material: peripheral blood. Receptor source: a woman in her seventies with COVID-19, enrolled during active disease.

The V gene is TRBV5-5, the J gene TRBJ2-1, with 11 bases matching TRBD2. The V and J ends lost 4 bases and 7 bases, in that order; junction bases with no gene match: 4. CDR1 SGHKS and CDR2 YYEKEE come from the germline V gene (reference sequence). The CDR3 covers 14 residues. CDR3: CASSTGLAGNEQFF. Written as DNA, the CDR3 is TGTGCCAGCAGCACCGGACTAGCGGGTAATGAGCAGTTCTTC.

This sequence joins TRBV28 and TRBJ1-6; 8 bases match TRBD1. Trimming removed 6 bases from V and 4 bases from J; junction bases left unmatched: 17. Looked up from germline, CDR1 is MDHEN and CDR2 is SYDVKM. This CDR3 region has 19 residues. CDR3 DNA sequence: TGTGCCAGCAGATGGGACAGGAAAACCTCGGGGGGTTATAATTCACCCCTCCACTTT. Protein: CASRWDRKTSGGYNSPLHF.

The genes are TRBV28 and TRBJ2-7, with a weak D call TRBD2 (6 bases). The ends were cut back, 2 bases at V and 6 bases at J, with 20 bases in the middle. From germline, CDR1 is MDHEN and CDR2 SYDVKM. The CDR3 sequence is 16 residues long. This chain's CDR3 is CASSLLVLRDPLEQYF. The DNA of the CDR3 is TGTGCCAGCAGTTTACTTGTTTTGCGGGATCCTCTCGAGCAGTACTTC.

The chain has TRBV7-2 and TRBJ2-3, with 9 bases lining up with TRBD2. The trim removed 4 bases at V and 2 bases at J, leaving 1 base unmatched. The CDR3 is 14 amino acids. CDR1 SGHTA and CDR2 FQGNSA come from the germline V gene. DNA of the CDR3: TGTGCCAGCAGCTCTAGCGGGACCACAGATACGCAGTATTTT. Translation: CASSSSGTTDTQYF.

This clone has a single count. This rearrangement joins TRBV12-3 or TRBV12-4 to TRBJ2-3; no clear D gene. Trimming removed 2 bases from V and 4 bases from J, with 7 bases in between. This CDR3 has 13 residues. As DNA, the CDR3 is TGTGCCAGCAGTTTAAGACACCCAGATACGCAGTATTTT. Translation gives CASSLRHPDTQYF.

The chain combines TRBV5-1 with TRBJ1-2, with D perhaps TRBD1 (6 bases). Trimming removed 4 bases from V and 4 bases from J, with 11 bases in between. CDR3 size: 13 residues. Germline CDR1 reads SGHRS; CDR2 reads YFSETQ. CDR3 in DNA: TGCGCCAGCAGCGGGGGACAAACCTATGGCTACACCTTC. Translation: CASSGGQTYGYTF.

DNA of the CDR3: TGCGCCAGCCCCGGACAGGGACCCGACGAGCAGTACTTC. Translated: CASPGQGPDEQYF. The V and J genes are TRBV5-1 and TRBJ2-7; 8 bases fit TRBD1. Unmatched junction bases numbered 8, after V lost 7 bases and J lost 5 bases. The CDR3 is 13 residues long. The germline CDR1 and CDR2 sequences are SGHRS and YFSETQ. Supplemented by reference TRBV5-1 and TRBJ2-7, the full variable domain reads KAGVTQTPRYLIKTRGQQVTLSCSPISGHRSVSWYQQTPGQGLQFLFEYFSETQRNKGNFPGRFSGRQFSNSRSEMNVSTLELGDSALYLCASPGQGPDEQYFGPGTRLTVT.

V usage is TRBV19 and J usage is TRBJ1-5; D call uncertain. CDR1 LNHDA and CDR2 SQIVND come from the germline V gene (reference sequence). Trimming removed 7 bases at V and 0 bases at J, with 13 bases between. The CDR3 is 15 amino acids. The CDR3 sequence is CASKEGSYSNQPQHF. The CDR3, as DNA: TGTGCCAGTAAGGAGGGTTCATATAGCAATCAGCCCCAGCATTTT.

This chain links TRBV5-6 with TRBJ2-3, with 12 positions matching TRBD2. CDR1 and CDR2 (germline): SGHDT, YYEEEE. The CDR3 is 15 residues long. J gave up 6 bases and V 4 bases, and 6 bases lay outside the gene matches. The CDR3 nucleotides read TGTGCCAGCAGCCTTGGGACTAGCGGGCGTGATACGCAGTATTTT. Translation gives CASSLGTSGRDTQYF.

J is TRBJ2-3 and V is TRBV10-1; D gene uncertain. V gave up 2 bases and J gave up 5 bases, with 14 bases separating them. Germline loops: CDR1 WNHNN, CDR2 SYGVQD (reference sequence). CDR3 length: 15 amino acids. The CDR3, as DNA: TGCGCCAGCAGTGAGACGGTACCCTGCGGAGATACGCAGTATTTT. It codes for CASSETVPCGDTQYF.

This sequence joins TRBV30 and TRBJ1-5; 7 nucleotides agree with TRBD1. CDR1 is GTSNPN and CDR2 is SVGIG in the germline V gene (reference sequence). The junction had 15 bases not matched to a gene; V was cut back by 4 bases and J by 9 bases. CDR3 length equals 15 residues. CDR3 nucleotides: TGTGCCTGGAACTTAGGGGGCAGCGAAGCATGGCCCCAGCATTTT. It is translated as CAWNLGGSEAWPQHF. Together with reference TRBV30 and TRBJ1-5, the CDR3 gives the full variable domain: SQTIHQWPATLVQPVGSPLSLECTVEGTSNPNLYWYRQAAGRGLQLLFYSVGIGQISSEVPQNLSASRPQDRQFILSSKKLLLSDSGFYLCAWNLGGSEAWPQHFGDGTRLSIL.

The chain couples TRBV4-1 to TRBJ1-2; perhaps TRBD1 as D (6 bases). The CDR3 sequence is 15 residues long. Per germline, CDR1 MGHRA and CDR2 YSYEKL. Trimming cost V 0 bases and J 2 bases, with 10 bases left between them. The DNA for the CDR3 is TGCGCCAGCAGCCAAGATTCCAGGGGCAACTATGGCTACACCTTC. Amino acid sequence: CASSQDSRGNYGYTF.

The chain recombines TRBV5-1 with TRBJ2-6; TRBD2 aligns across 7 bases. Germline values: CDR1 SGHRS, CDR2 YFSETQ. Trimming at V came to 4 bases and at J to 1 base, leaving 2 bases not matched to a gene. The CDR3 runs 15 residues. CDR3 DNA sequence: TGCGCCAGCAGCAACGGGAGGTCTGGGGCCAACGTCCTGACTTTC. Translation: CASSNGRSGANVLTF.

The genes are TRBV6-1 and TRBJ1-5; D is undetermined. Germline CDR1 reads MNHNS; CDR2 reads SASEGT. This CDR3 has 15 amino acids. V lost 1 base and J 5 bases, leaving 12 bases between the germline ends. The CDR3 protein is CASSEGEAAHQPQHF. For the CDR3, the DNA is TGTGCCAGCAGTGAAGGCGAGGCTGCCCATCAGCCCCAGCATTTT.

This chain connects TRBV7-9 to TRBJ2-5; 11 bases align to TRBD2. There are 14 residues in the CDR3. V was clipped by 8 bases and J by 2 bases; unmatched bases: 4. Germline V gives CDR1 SEHNR, CDR2 FQNEAQ (reference sequence). The CDR3, as DNA: TGTGCCAGCCGTCGACTAGCGGGGCAAGAGACCCAGTACTTC. The encoded protein is CASRRLAGQETQYF.

The chain combines TRBV28 with TRBJ2-2, with 9 bases lining up with TRBD2. The germline CDR1 and CDR2 sequences are MDHEN and SYDVKM. The V segment lost 6 bases and the J segment 1 base; nucleotides outside the gene matches: 15. The CDR3 runs 19 residues. In DNA form, the CDR3 reads TGTGCCAGCAGGCCTCCCCTGGCGGGAGGGATTATGAACACCGGGGAGCTGTTTTTT. It is translated as CASRPPLAGGIMNTGELFF.

The chain recombines TRBV13 with TRBJ2-1, with TRBD2 matching over 11 bases. CDR3 length equals 17 residues. The J segment lost 0 bases and the V segment lost 4 bases, leaving 5 bases of the junction unmatched. Looked up from germline, CDR1 is PRHDT and CDR2 is FYEKMQ (reference sequence). The CDR3 DNA is TGTGCCAGCAGCTGGGGACTAGCGGTAAGCTCCTACAATGAGCAGTTCTTC. Its translation is CASSWGLAVSSYNEQFF.

The chain combines TRBV6-1 with TRBJ1-5; 7 nucleotides align to TRBD1. This CDR3 spans 15 amino acids. In germline, CDR1 is MNHNS, CDR2 SASEGT. J gave up 6 bases and V 2 bases, and 7 bases lay outside the gene matches. DNA of the CDR3: TGTGCCAGCAGTGAATTCGGGACAGCGTCTCAGCCCCAGCATTTT. It yields the protein CASSEFGTASQPQHF.

The sample holds one count of this clone. J is TRBJ2-1 and V is TRBV6-5; D is perhaps TRBD2 (6 bases). The V and J ends lost 8 bases and 4 bases respectively, with 15 bases between them. Germline CDR1 reads MNHEY; CDR2 reads SVGAGI. The CDR3 has 14 amino acids. The CDR3 DNA reads TGTGCCAGCCGAATTAGCGGAAATTACAATGAGCAGTTCTTC. Translating it yields CASRISGNYNEQFF.

V gene TRBV4-2 combines with J gene TRBJ1-2; 8 bases map to TRBD1. The CDR3 loop spans 18 amino acids. From germline, CDR1 is LGHNA and CDR2 YNFKEQ. The V gene end was trimmed by 0 bases and the J gene end by 4 bases; junction bases not matched to a gene: 13. The CDR3 nucleotides are TGTGCCAGCAGCCAAGATCACACAGGCAGGGGGCTAAGCTATGGCTACACCTTC. Translated, it gives CASSQDHTGRGLSYGYTF.

The chain uses TRBV28 and TRBJ2-5; TRBD1 agrees at 7 bases. V was clipped by 6 bases and J by 3 bases; unmatched bases: 4. Per germline, CDR1 MDHEN and CDR2 SYDVKM. CDR3 size: 13 residues. The DNA of the CDR3 is TGTGCCAGCAGGGGGACAGCCGAAGAGACCCAGTACTTC. Its translation: CASRGTAEETQYF.

The chain is built from TRBV18 and TRBJ1-5, with a possible D match to TRBD1 (5 bases). CDR1 KGHSH and CDR2 LQKENI come from the germline V gene. V lost 2 bases and J lost 5, with 7 bases in between. The CDR3 is 13 residues long. The CDR3 loop is CASSPEGDQPQHF. CDR3 nucleotides: TGTGCCAGCTCACCAGAAGGGGATCAGCCCCAGCATTTT.

The J gene is TRBJ1-3, the V gene TRBV10-3; D is ambiguous. With 6 bases removed from V and 2 bases from J, the gap between germline ends came to 11 bases. Germline V gene sequence: CDR1 ENHRY, CDR2 SYGVKD. The CDR3 consists of 14 residues. The CDR3 DNA follows: TGTGCCATCAGGGGTGATCGGGCTGGAAACACCATATATTTT. As protein: CAIRGDRAGNTIYF.

CDR3 in DNA: TGTGCCAGCAGCGCGCGGACAGGGAGTAATTCACCCCTCCACTTT. Amino acid sequence: CASSARTGSNSPLHF. The chain uses TRBV9 and TRBJ1-6; 8 nucleotides match TRBD1. The CDR3 covers 15 residues. V gave up 3 bases and J gave up 6 bases; unmatched junction bases: 5. Germline CDR1 SGDLS, CDR2 YYNGEE. Variable domain in full (rest from reference TRBV9 and TRBJ1-6): DSGVTQTPKHLITATGQRVTLRCSPRSGDLSVYWYQQSLDQGLQFLIQYYNGEERAKGNILERFSAQQFPDLHSELNLSSLELGDSALYFCASSARTGSNSPLHFGNGTRLTVT.

The chain recombines TRBV7-2 with TRBJ2-5; 8 bases line up with TRBD1. V was pared by 5 bases and J by 3 bases, with 5 bases of the junction left unmatched. CDR3 length: 14 amino acids. Per the germline V gene, CDR1 is SGHTA and CDR2 is FQGNSA. CDR3 in amino acids: CASSTRTGKETQYF. In DNA, the CDR3 is TGTGCCAGCAGCACCAGGACAGGGAAAGAGACCCAGTACTTC.

The rearrangement links TRBV9 to TRBJ2-1, with D perhaps TRBD2 (5 bases). This CDR3 spans 15 amino acids. The ends were cut back, 0 bases at V and 3 bases at J, with 10 bases in the middle. Germline loops: CDR1 SGDLS, CDR2 YYNGEE. The CDR3 is CASSVVGSVYNEQFF. CDR3 coding DNA: TGTGCCAGCAGCGTAGTAGGTAGCGTCTACAATGAGCAGTTCTTC.

The rearrangement joins TRBV28 to TRBJ2-7; D not resolved. Germline V gives CDR1 MDHEN, CDR2 SYDVKM. CDR3 length: 14 amino acids. With 1 base removed from V and 2 bases from J, the gap between germline ends came to 9 bases. The CDR3 region has the DNA TGTGCCAGCAGTTTATTAGGCAGGACCTACGAGCAGTACTTC. It translates to CASSLLGRTYEQYF.

The chain combines TRBV13 with TRBJ2-1, with 13 positions matching TRBD2. The CDR3 is 16 amino acids. Germline assignment: CDR1 PRHDT and CDR2 FYEKMQ (reference sequence). The V segment lost 4 bases and the J segment 9 bases; nucleotides outside the gene matches: 9. The CDR3 DNA sequence: TGTGCCAGCAGCTCATCCGGGACTAGCGGGACCGGTGAGCAGTTCTTC. This codes for CASSSSGTSGTGEQFF.

The rearrangement uses TRBV10-3 and TRBJ1-5; unclear D gene. V was clipped by 3 bases and J by 5 bases, with 11 bases between them. Germline CDR1 reads ENHRY; CDR2 reads SYGVKD. The CDR3 runs 14 residues. As DNA, the CDR3 is TGTGCCATCAGTGATTCCCAGGTCGATCAGCCCCAGCATTTT. Its protein is CAISDSQVDQPQHF.

The chain joins TRBV7-2 to TRBJ1-2; D gene ambiguous. The CDR3 length is 12 residues. CDR1 is SGHTA and CDR2 is FQGNSA in the germline V gene. With 5 bases removed from V and 8 bases from J, the gap between germline ends came to 12 bases. In nucleotides, the CDR3 is TGTGCCAGCAGCGCGCTATTCGGGGGCTACACCTTC. The encoded protein is CASSALFGGYTF.

This chain joins TRBV28 and TRBJ2-5; 7 bases align to TRBD2. V lost 5 bases and J lost 1; bases outside the gene matches: 10. CDR1 MDHEN and CDR2 SYDVKM come from the germline V gene. This CDR3 comprises 16 residues. CDR3 residues: CASSLGTIRSQETQYF. The CDR3 coding sequence is TGTGCCAGCAGTCTCGGGACTATCAGGTCCCAAGAGACCCAGTACTTC.

This chain uses TRBV30 with TRBJ2-6, with D unclear. Germline CDR1 and CDR2: GTSNPN and SVGIG (reference sequence). The CDR3 extends over 13 amino acids. The CDR3, as DNA: TGTGCATTTGGAGCAGCTGGGGCCAACGTCCTGACTTTC. Encoded protein: CAFGAAGANVLTF. The whole variable domain, remainder taken from reference TRBV30 and TRBJ2-6, is SQTIHQWPATLVQPVGSPLSLECTVEGTSNPNLYWYRQAAGRGLQLLFYSVGIGQISSEVPQNLSASRPQDRQFILSSKKLLLSDSGFYLCAFGAAGANVLTFGAGSRLTVL.